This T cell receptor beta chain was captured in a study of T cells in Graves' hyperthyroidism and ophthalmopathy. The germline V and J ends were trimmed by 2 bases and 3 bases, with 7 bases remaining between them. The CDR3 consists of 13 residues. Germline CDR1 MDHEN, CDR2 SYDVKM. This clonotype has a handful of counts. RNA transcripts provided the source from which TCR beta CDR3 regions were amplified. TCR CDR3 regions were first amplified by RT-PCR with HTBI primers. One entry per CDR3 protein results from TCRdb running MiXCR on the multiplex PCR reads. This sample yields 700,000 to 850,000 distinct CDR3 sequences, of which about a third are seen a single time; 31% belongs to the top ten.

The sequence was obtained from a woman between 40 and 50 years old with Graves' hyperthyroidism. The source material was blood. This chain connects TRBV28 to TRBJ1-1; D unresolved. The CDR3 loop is CASSLLLYTEAFF. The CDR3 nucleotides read TGTGCCAGCAGTTTACTACTGTACACTGAAGCTTTCTTT. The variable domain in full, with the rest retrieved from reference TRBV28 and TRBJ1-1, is DVKVTQSSRYLVKRTGEKVFLECVQDMDHENMFWYRQDPGLGLRLIYFSYDVKMKEKGDIPEGYSVSREKKERFSLILESASTNQTSMYLCASSLLLYTEAFFGQGTRLTVV.